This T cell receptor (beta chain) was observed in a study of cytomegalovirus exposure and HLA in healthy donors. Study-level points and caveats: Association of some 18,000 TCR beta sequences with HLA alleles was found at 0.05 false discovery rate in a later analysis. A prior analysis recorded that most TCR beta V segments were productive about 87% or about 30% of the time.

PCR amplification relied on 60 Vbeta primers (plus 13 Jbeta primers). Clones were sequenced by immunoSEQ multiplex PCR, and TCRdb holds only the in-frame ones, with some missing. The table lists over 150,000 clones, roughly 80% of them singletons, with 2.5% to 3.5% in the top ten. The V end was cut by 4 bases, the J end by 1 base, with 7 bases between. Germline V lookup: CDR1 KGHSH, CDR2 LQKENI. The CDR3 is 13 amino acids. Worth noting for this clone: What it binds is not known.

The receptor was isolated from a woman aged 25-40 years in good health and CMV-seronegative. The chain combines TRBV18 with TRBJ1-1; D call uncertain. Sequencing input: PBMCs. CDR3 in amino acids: CASSQRKNTEAFF. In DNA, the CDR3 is TGTGCCAGCTCACAGAGAAAGAACACTGAAGCTTTCTTT.